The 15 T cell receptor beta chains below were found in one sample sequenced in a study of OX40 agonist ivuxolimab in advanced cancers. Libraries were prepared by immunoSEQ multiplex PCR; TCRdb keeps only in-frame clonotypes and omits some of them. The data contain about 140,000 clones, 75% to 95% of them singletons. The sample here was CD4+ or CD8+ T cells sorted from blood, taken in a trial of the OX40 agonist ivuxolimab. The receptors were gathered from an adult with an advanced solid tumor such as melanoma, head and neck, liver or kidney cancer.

CDR3 sequence reads: CASSLGGRENIQYF. The CDR3 nucleotides are TGTGCCAGCAGTTTAGGAGGGCGCGAAAACATTCAGTACTTC. This chain connects TRBV28 to TRBJ2-4, with D perhaps TRBD2 (6 bases). The CDR3 consists of 14 residues. Germline V lookup: CDR1 MDHEN, CDR2 SYDVKM. The germline V and J ends were trimmed by 2 bases and 5 bases, with 10 bases remaining between them.

CDR3 bases: TGTGCCAGCAGCTCCCGGGAGACCCAGTACTTC. Translated, it gives CASSSRETQYF. This chain uses TRBV11-2 with TRBJ2-5; the D is unclear. V gave up 4 bases and J gave up 5 bases, with 5 bases separating them. CDR3 length: 11 residues. CDR1 and CDR2 from the germline V gene are SGHAT and FQNNGV.

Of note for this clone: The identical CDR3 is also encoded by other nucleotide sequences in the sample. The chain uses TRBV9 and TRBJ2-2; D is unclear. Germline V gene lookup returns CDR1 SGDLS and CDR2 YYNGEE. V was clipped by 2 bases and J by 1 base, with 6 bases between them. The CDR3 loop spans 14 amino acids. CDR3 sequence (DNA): TGTGCCAGCAGCGTTGGCGGGAACACCGGGGAGCTGTTTTTT. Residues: CASSVGGNTGELFF.

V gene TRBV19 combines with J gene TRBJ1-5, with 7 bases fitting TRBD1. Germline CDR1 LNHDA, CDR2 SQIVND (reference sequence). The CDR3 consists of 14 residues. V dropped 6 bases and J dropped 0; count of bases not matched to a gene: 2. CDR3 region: CASRDRSSNQPQHF. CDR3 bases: TGTGCCAGTAGGGACAGGTCTAGCAATCAGCCCCAGCATTTT.

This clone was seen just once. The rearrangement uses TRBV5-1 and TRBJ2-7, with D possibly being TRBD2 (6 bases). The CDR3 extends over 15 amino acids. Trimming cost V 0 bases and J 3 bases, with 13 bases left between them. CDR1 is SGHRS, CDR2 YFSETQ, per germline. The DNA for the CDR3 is TGCGCCAGCAGCTTGGCTGGCACTAGCTACTACGAGCAGTACTTC. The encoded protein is CASSLAGTSYYEQYF. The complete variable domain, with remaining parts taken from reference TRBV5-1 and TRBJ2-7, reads KAGVTQTPRYLIKTRGQQVTLSCSPISGHRSVSWYQQTPGQGLQFLFEYFSETQRNKGNFPGRFSGRQFSNSRSEMNVSTLELGDSALYLCASSLAGTSYYEQYFGPGTRLTVT.

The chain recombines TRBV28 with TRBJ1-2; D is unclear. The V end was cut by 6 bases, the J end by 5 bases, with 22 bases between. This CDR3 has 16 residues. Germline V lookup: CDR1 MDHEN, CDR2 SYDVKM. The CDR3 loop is CASSSVSGRPLYGYTF. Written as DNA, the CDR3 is TGTGCCAGCAGCTCAGTCTCGGGGAGACCCCTTTATGGCTACACCTTC.

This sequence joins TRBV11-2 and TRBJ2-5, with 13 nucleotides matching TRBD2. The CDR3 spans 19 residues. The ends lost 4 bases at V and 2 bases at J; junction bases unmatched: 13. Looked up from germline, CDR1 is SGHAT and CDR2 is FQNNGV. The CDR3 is CASSSQTSGRRSNQETQYF. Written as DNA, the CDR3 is TGTGCCAGCAGCTCCCAGACTAGCGGGAGGAGGTCTAATCAAGAGACCCAGTACTTC.

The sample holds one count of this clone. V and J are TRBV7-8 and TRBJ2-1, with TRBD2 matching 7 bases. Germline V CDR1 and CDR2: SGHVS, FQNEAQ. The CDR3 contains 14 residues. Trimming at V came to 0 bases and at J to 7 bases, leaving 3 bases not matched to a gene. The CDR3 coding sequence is TGTGCCAGCAGCTTAGCGGGAGGGTCAAATGAGCAGTTCTTC. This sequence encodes CASSLAGGSNEQFF.

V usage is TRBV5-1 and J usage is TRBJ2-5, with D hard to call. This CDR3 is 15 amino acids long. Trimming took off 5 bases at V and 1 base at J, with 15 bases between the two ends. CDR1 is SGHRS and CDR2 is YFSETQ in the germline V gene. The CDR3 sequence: CASSPNSALQETQYF. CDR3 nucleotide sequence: TGCGCCAGCAGTCCAAACTCGGCTCTCCAAGAGACCCAGTACTTC.

In DNA form, the CDR3 reads TGTGCCAGCAGCCCAGGACTAGCGGGAAACAATGAGCAGTTCTTC. Translation gives CASSPGLAGNNEQFF. V and J are TRBV28 and TRBJ2-1; 12 nucleotides match TRBD2. Trimming removed 6 bases from V and 5 bases from J; junction bases left unmatched: 5. Per the germline V gene, CDR1 is MDHEN and CDR2 is SYDVKM. The CDR3 spans 15 residues.

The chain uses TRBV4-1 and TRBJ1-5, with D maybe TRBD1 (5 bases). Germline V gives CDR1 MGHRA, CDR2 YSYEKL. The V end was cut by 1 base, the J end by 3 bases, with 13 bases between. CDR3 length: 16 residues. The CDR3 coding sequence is TGCGCCAGCAGCCAAGGGGCGGCAGGGCCCAATCAGCCCCAGCATTTT. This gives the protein CASSQGAAGPNQPQHF.

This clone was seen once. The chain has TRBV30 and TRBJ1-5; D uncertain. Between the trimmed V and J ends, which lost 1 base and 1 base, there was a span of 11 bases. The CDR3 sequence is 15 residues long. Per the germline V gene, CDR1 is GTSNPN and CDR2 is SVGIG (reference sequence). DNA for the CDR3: TGTGCCTGGAGTGCCCATAAGGGAAGCAATCAGCCCCAGCATTTT. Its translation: CAWSAHKGSNQPQHF.

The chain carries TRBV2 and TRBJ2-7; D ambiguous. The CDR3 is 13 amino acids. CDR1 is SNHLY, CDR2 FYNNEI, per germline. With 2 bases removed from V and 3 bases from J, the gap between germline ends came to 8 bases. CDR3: CASSERVNYEQYF. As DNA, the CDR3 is TGTGCCAGCAGTGAAAGAGTCAACTACGAGCAGTACTTC.

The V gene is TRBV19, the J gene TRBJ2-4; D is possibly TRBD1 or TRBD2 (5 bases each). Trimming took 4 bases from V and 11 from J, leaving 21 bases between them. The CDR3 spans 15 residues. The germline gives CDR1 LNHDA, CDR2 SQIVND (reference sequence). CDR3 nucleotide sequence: TGTGCCAGTAGTACTCCCGGGACCTCTCAAATCTTTCAGTACTTC. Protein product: CASSTPGTSQIFQYF.

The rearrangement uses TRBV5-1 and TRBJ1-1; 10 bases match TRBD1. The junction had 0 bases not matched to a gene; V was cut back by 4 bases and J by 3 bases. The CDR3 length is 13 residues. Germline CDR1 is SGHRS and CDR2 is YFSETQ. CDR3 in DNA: TGCGCCAGCAGCGGACAGGGGGACACTGAAGCTTTCTTT. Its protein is CASSGQGDTEAFF.